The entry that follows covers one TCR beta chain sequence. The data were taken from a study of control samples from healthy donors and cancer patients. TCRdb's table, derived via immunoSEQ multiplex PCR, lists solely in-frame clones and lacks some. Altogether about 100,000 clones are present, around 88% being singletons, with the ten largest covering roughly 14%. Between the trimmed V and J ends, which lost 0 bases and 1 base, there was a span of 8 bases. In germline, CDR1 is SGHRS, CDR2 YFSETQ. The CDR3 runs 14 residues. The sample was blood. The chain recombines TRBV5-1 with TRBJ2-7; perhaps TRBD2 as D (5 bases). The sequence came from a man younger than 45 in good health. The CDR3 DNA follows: TGCGCCAGCAGCTTGGGCGGGCCTTCCTACGAGCAGTACTTC. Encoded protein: CASSLGGPSYEQYF.